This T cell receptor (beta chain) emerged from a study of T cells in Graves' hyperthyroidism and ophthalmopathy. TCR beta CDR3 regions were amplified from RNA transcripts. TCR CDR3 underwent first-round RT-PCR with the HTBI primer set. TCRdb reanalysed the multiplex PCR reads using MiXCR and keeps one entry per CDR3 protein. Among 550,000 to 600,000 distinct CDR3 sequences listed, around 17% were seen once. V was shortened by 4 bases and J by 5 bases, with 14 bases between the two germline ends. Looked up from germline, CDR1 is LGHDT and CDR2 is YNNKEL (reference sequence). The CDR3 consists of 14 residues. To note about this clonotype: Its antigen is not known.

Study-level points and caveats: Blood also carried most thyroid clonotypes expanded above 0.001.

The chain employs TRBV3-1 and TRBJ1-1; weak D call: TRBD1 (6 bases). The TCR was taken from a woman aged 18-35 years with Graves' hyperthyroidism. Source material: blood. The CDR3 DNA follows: TGTGCCAGCAGCCCGAACTGGCAGGGGACTGAAGCTTTCTTT. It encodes CASSPNWQGTEAFF.